These T cell receptor beta chains were read from a single sample in a study of T cells after yellow fever vaccination. TCRdb fed the 5' RACE reads into MiXCR, producing one record per CDR3 protein. The sample yields over 110,000 distinct CDR3 sequences, about 7.7% seen once. Sequenced material: CD4+ T cells sorted from PBMCs, taken 5 days after the yellow fever booster vaccination. These receptor sequences come from a man aged 25 to 40 who received the YFV17D yellow fever vaccine. The CDR3 runs from the conserved cysteine through the conserved F or W. The D gene is left open where the match is weak. Size values are once, few and many counts, or a class for expanded clones, and some rows have none.

clone size: many
D gene: TRBD2
V gene: TRBV7-9
J gene: TRBJ2-1
CDR3 protein: CASSLEISGRAYNEQFF
CDR3 DNA: TGTGCCAGCAGCTTAGAGATTAGCGGGAGAGCTTACAATGAGCAGTTCTTC

clone size: many
D gene: -
V gene: TRBV5-1
J gene: TRBJ2-3
CDR3 protein: CASSLGRDPRDTQYF
CDR3 DNA: TGCGCCAGCAGCTTGGGGAGGGACCCGCGAGATACGCAGTATTTT

clone size: many
D gene: TRBD2
V gene: TRBV5-4
J gene: TRBJ2-2
CDR3 protein: CASSSNLGTSGGELFF
CDR3 DNA: TGTGCCAGCAGCTCTAACCTAGGGACTAGCGGGGGGGAGCTGTTTTTT

clone size: many
D gene: -
V gene: TRBV12-3/TRBV12-4
J gene: TRBJ2-5
CDR3 protein: CASSPSRRGGQYF
CDR3 DNA: TGTGCCAGCAGCCCCTCCCGGAGAGGTGGCCAGTACTTC

clone size: few
D gene: -
V gene: TRBV3-1
J gene: TRBJ2-1
CDR3 protein: CASSSLAPDNEQFF
CDR3 DNA: TGTGCCAGCAGCTCACTAGCTCCAGACAATGAGCAGTTCTTC

clone size: many
D gene: TRBD2
V gene: TRBV2
J gene: TRBJ2-2
CDR3 protein: CASRETSGSPTGELFF
CDR3 DNA: TGTGCCAGCAGGGAGACTAGCGGGAGCCCCACCGGGGAGCTGTTTTTT

clone size: many
D gene: -
V gene: TRBV20-1
J gene: TRBJ1-5
CDR3 protein: CSADDKNSNQPQHF
CDR3 DNA: TGCAGTGCCGACGACAAAAATAGCAATCAGCCCCAGCATTTT

clone size: -
D gene: TRBD2
V gene: TRBV3-1
J gene: TRBJ2-5
CDR3 protein: CASSQATSGIETQYF
CDR3 DNA: TGTGCCAGCAGCCAAGCGACTAGCGGGATAGAGACCCAGTACTTC

clone size: many
D gene: -
V gene: TRBV5-6
J gene: TRBJ1-2
CDR3 protein: CASRKRDNYGYTF
CDR3 DNA: TGTGCCAGCAGGAAAAGGGACAACTATGGCTACACCTTC

clone size: few
D gene: -
V gene: TRBV5-1
J gene: TRBJ2-2
CDR3 protein: CASSGSARFAGELFF
CDR3 DNA: TGCGCCAGCAGCGGTAGCGCTCGTTTCGCCGGGGAGCTGTTTTTT

clone size: many
D gene: TRBD1
V gene: TRBV12-3/TRBV12-4
J gene: TRBJ2-1
CDR3 protein: CASSLARTGGRGEQFF
CDR3 DNA: TGTGCCAGCAGTTTAGCCAGGACAGGGGGGAGGGGGGAGCAGTTCTTC

clone size: many
D gene: TRBD1
V gene: TRBV20-1
J gene: TRBJ2-4
CDR3 protein: CSAGDRVAKNIQYF
CDR3 DNA: TGCAGTGCTGGGGACAGGGTAGCCAAAAACATTCAGTACTTC

clone size: many
D gene: -
V gene: TRBV21-1
J gene: TRBJ2-1
CDR3 protein: CASKNRAGPHYNEQFF
CDR3 DNA: TGTGCCAGCAAAAACCGGGCGGGCCCCCATTACAATGAGCAGTTCTTC

clone size: few
D gene: TRBD1
V gene: TRBV5-4
J gene: TRBJ2-5
CDR3 protein: CASSRWGQGASETQYF
CDR3 DNA: TGTGCCAGCAGCCGATGGGGACAGGGGGCCTCAGAGACCCAGTACTTC

clone size: few
D gene: -
V gene: TRBV7-2
J gene: TRBJ1-1
CDR3 protein: CASSLDSLLLNTEAFF
CDR3 DNA: TGTGCCAGCAGCTTAGATTCACTCCTACTGAACACTGAAGCTTTCTTT

clone size: -
D gene: -
V gene: TRBV12-5
J gene: TRBJ2-2
CDR3 protein: CASGGLAGELFF
CDR3 DNA: TGTGCTAGTGGCGGACTGGCCGGGGAGCTGTTTTTT

clone size: many
D gene: TRBD1
V gene: TRBV5-1
J gene: TRBJ2-2
CDR3 protein: CASSFGQGNTGELFF
CDR3 DNA: TGCGCCAGCAGCTTTGGACAGGGGAACACCGGGGAGCTGTTTTTT

clone size: many
D gene: -
V gene: TRBV20-1
J gene: TRBJ2-5
CDR3 protein: CSARGHWPVSETQYF
CDR3 DNA: TGCAGTGCTAGGGGGCACTGGCCGGTGTCGGAGACCCAGTACTTC

clone size: -
D gene: -
V gene: TRBV11-2
J gene: TRBJ2-3
CDR3 protein: CASSPFEAQYF
CDR3 DNA: TGTGCCAGCAGCCCCTTTGAGGCGCAGTATTTT

clone size: few
D gene: -
V gene: TRBV20-1
J gene: TRBJ2-1
CDR3 protein: CSARMTLEGHNEQFF
CDR3 DNA: TGCAGTGCTAGAATGACTTTGGAGGGCCACAATGAGCAGTTCTTC

clone size: many
D gene: -
V gene: TRBV7-2
J gene: TRBJ2-5
CDR3 protein: CASSSGGGETQYF
CDR3 DNA: TGTGCCAGCAGTTCTGGAGGAGGGGAGACCCAGTACTTC

clone size: many
D gene: -
V gene: TRBV5-1
J gene: TRBJ2-7
CDR3 protein: CASSLGSGEQYF
CDR3 DNA: TGCGCCAGCAGCTTGGGGAGCGGAGAGCAGTACTTC

clone size: many
D gene: -
V gene: TRBV15
J gene: TRBJ1-5
CDR3 protein: CATSRDLGGDQPQHF
CDR3 DNA: TGTGCCACCAGCAGAGATTTAGGGGGTGATCAGCCCCAGCATTTT

clone size: many
D gene: -
V gene: TRBV5-1
J gene: TRBJ2-3
CDR3 protein: CASSLTFSTDTQYF
CDR3 DNA: TGCGCCAGCAGCTTGACATTTAGCACAGATACGCAGTATTTT

clone size: many
D gene: -
V gene: TRBV4-3
J gene: TRBJ2-5
CDR3 protein: CASSQESTYQETQYF
CDR3 DNA: TGCGCCAGCAGCCAAGAGAGCACCTACCAAGAGACCCAGTACTTC

clone size: -
D gene: TRBD2
V gene: TRBV11-1
J gene: TRBJ2-5
CDR3 protein: CASSLGVRGREAGQETQYF
CDR3 DNA: TGTGCCAGCAGCTTAGGGGTGAGAGGCAGGGAAGCGGGGCAAGAGACCCAGTACTTC

clone size: few
D gene: TRBD1
V gene: TRBV20-1
J gene: TRBJ1-1
CDR3 protein: CSAATGGGREAFF
CDR3 DNA: TGCAGTGCTGCGACAGGGGGGGGACGTGAAGCTTTCTTT

clone size: many
D gene: -
V gene: TRBV4-2
J gene: TRBJ2-7
CDR3 protein: CASSQVGRGFSYEQYF
CDR3 DNA: TGTGCCAGCAGCCAAGTGGGGCGGGGTTTCTCCTACGAGCAGTACTTC

clone size: few
D gene: -
V gene: TRBV12-3/TRBV12-4
J gene: TRBJ2-3
CDR3 protein: CASSFGLTDTQYF
CDR3 DNA: TGTGCCAGCAGTTTTGGGCTCACAGATACGCAGTATTTT

clone size: many
D gene: -
V gene: TRBV3-1
J gene: TRBJ2-1
CDR3 protein: CASSNRAGEQFF
CDR3 DNA: TGTGCCAGCAGCAACCGGGCTGGGGAGCAGTTCTTC

clone size: many
D gene: TRBD1
V gene: TRBV7-9
J gene: TRBJ1-5
CDR3 protein: CASSLGSDRGIQPQHF
CDR3 DNA: TGTGCCAGCAGCTTAGGAAGCGACAGGGGGATTCAGCCCCAGCATTTT

clone size: few
D gene: -
V gene: TRBV5-1
J gene: TRBJ2-7
CDR3 protein: CASSFAVKNEQYF
CDR3 DNA: TGCGCCAGCAGCTTCGCGGTGAAGAACGAGCAGTACTTC

clone size: -
D gene: TRBD1
V gene: TRBV4-3
J gene: TRBJ2-3
CDR3 protein: CASSRETPGQRLDTQYF
CDR3 DNA: TGCGCCAGCAGCCGAGAGACACCGGGACAGAGATTAGATACGCAGTATTTT

clone size: many
D gene: -
V gene: TRBV7-2
J gene: TRBJ2-1
CDR3 protein: CASSLAWGSYNEQFF
CDR3 DNA: TGTGCCAGCAGCTTAGCTTGGGGCTCCTACAATGAGCAGTTCTTC

clone size: many
D gene: -
V gene: TRBV11-1
J gene: TRBJ2-4
CDR3 protein: CASSLEPRSGLAKNIQYF
CDR3 DNA: TGTGCCAGCAGCTTAGAGCCCCGCTCCGGCCTAGCCAAAAACATTCAGTACTTC

clone size: many
D gene: -
V gene: TRBV20-1
J gene: TRBJ2-7
CDR3 protein: CSARDGTGYEQYF
CDR3 DNA: TGCAGTGCTAGAGATGGTACAGGCTACGAGCAGTACTTC

clone size: many
D gene: -
V gene: TRBV18
J gene: TRBJ1-5
CDR3 protein: CASSPSMVNQPQHF
CDR3 DNA: TGTGCCAGCTCACCAAGCATGGTCAATCAGCCCCAGCATTTT

clone size: few
D gene: TRBD2
V gene: TRBV6-6
J gene: TRBJ2-1
CDR3 protein: CASCLAGFYEQFF
CDR3 DNA: TGTGCCAGCTGCCTAGCGGGATTCTATGAGCAGTTCTTC